The rows below give T cell receptor beta chains drawn from one sample of a study of OX40 agonist ivuxolimab in advanced cancers. The data were produced by immunoSEQ multiplex PCR, yet TCRdb's version contains in-frame clones alone and is incomplete. This table holds tens of thousands of clones, roughly 90% found once. This material consisted of CD4+ or CD8+ T cells sorted from blood, taken in a trial of the OX40 agonist ivuxolimab. These receptors all stem from an adult with an advanced solid tumor such as melanoma, head and neck, liver or kidney cancer. Both conserved end residues are part of each CDR3. Each record gives: clone size, D gene, V gene, J gene, CDR3 protein, CDR3 DNA. D genes are given only for firm matches. Expanded clones are given a class, and other clones once, few, many or no size at all.

clone_size: .; d_call: .; v_call: TRBV2; j_call: TRBJ2-1; cdr3_aa: CASSGQGSYNEQFF; cdr3_nt: TGTGCCAGCAGTGGTCAGGGTTCCTACAATGAGCAGTTCTTC
clone_size: .; d_call: TRBD2; v_call: TRBV2; j_call: TRBJ2-7; cdr3_aa: CASSDELAGRFIYEQYF; cdr3_nt: TGTGCCAGCAGTGATGAACTAGCGGGACGTTTTATTTACGAGCAGTACTTC
clone_size: .; d_call: .; v_call: TRBV15; j_call: TRBJ2-3; cdr3_aa: CATSRDSGDTQYF; cdr3_nt: TGTGCCACCAGCAGAGATAGCGGAGATACGCAGTATTTT
clone_size: .; d_call: TRBD2; v_call: TRBV30; j_call: TRBJ2-3; cdr3_aa: CAWSVGGGRADTQYF; cdr3_nt: TGTGCCTGGAGTGTAGGGGGCGGGAGGGCAGATACGCAGTATTTT
clone_size: .; d_call: .; v_call: TRBV11-1; j_call: TRBJ2-3; cdr3_aa: CASSLFNGDTQYF; cdr3_nt: TGTGCCAGCAGCTTATTTAATGGGGATACGCAGTATTTT
clone_size: few; d_call: TRBD2; v_call: TRBV30; j_call: TRBJ2-1; cdr3_aa: CAWSWASGFPGEQFF; cdr3_nt: TGTGCCTGGAGCTGGGCTAGCGGGTTTCCCGGTGAGCAGTTCTTC
clone_size: .; d_call: TRBD2; v_call: TRBV5-1; j_call: TRBJ2-3; cdr3_aa: CASSEGLAGGPPDTQYF; cdr3_nt: TGCGCCAGCAGCGAGGGACTAGCGGGAGGGCCGCCAGATACGCAGTATTTT
clone_size: .; d_call: .; v_call: TRBV30; j_call: TRBJ1-3; cdr3_aa: CAWRWAGVNTIYF; cdr3_nt: TGTGCCTGGAGGTGGGCAGGGGTAAACACCATATATTTT
clone_size: .; d_call: TRBD1; v_call: TRBV28; j_call: TRBJ2-1; cdr3_aa: CASSSVPGQVDNEQFF; cdr3_nt: TGTGCCAGCAGTTCCGTCCCGGGACAGGTAGACAATGAGCAGTTCTTC
clone_size: .; d_call: TRBD2; v_call: TRBV5-1; j_call: TRBJ2-3; cdr3_aa: CASSRVAGSRTDTQYF; cdr3_nt: TGCGCCAGCAGCCGAGTAGCGGGGTCTCGCACAGATACGCAGTATTTT
clone_size: .; d_call: .; v_call: TRBV7-3; j_call: TRBJ2-3; cdr3_aa: CASSFFRETDTQYF; cdr3_nt: TGTGCCAGCAGCTTCTTCCGGGAGACAGATACGCAGTATTTT